This T cell receptor beta chain was observed in a study of vaccination and CD4 T cells after COVID-19. The wider study: The convalescent population consisted of six males and four females, two of whom were of Hispanic ethnicity. For control cultures, the treatment was a CEFX pool, an HIV-1 Nef pool, or no peptide. Stimulation of cells relied on overlapping spike peptides derived from SARS-CoV-2, HCoV-NL63, HCoV-OC43 and HCoV-229E.

The ends lost 3 bases at V and 7 bases at J; junction bases unmatched: 10. The CDR3 sequence is 15 residues long. The germline V gene has CDR1 MNHNS and CDR2 SASEGT. Treatment reported: approximately 11-day PBMC culture with coronavirus spike peptide pools or control peptides (ViraFEST assay). Per well, a few million PBMCs were cultured in the presence of around 9.1 IU/ml IL-2 and approximately 10 ug/ml peptide pools. Notes on this clonotype: Its antigen is not identified.

An Oncomine TCR Beta short-read assay was used to sequence the DNA from cultured CD4+ T cells. From the PCR reads, TCRdb called clonotypes with MiXCR, one entry per CDR3 protein. Here the sample spans about 8,800 distinct CDR3 sequences, around 60% being singletons. The material was cultured CD4+ T cells from blood, obtained after SARS-CoV-2 vaccination. The receptor was isolated from a human donor with COVID-19. The chain is built from TRBV6-1 and TRBJ1-2; 8 positions match TRBD1. The CDR3 sequence is CASSDGGRGQGGYTF. CDR3 nucleotide sequence: TGTGCCAGCAGTGATGGTGGCAGGGGGCAAGGTGGCTACACCTTC.